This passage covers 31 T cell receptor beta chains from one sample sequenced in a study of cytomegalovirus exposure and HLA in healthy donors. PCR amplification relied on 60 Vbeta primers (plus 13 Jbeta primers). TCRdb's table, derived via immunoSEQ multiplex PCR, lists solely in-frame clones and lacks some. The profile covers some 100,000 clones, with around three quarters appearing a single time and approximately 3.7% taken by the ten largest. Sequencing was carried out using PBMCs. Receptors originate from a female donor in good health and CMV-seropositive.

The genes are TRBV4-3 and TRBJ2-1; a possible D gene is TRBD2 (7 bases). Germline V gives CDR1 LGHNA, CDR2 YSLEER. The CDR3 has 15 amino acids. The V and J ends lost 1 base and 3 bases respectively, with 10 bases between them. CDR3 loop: CASSQAGGRYNEQFF. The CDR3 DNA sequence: TGCGCCAGCAGCCAAGCGGGGGGCCGCTACAATGAGCAGTTCTTC.

The CDR3 nucleotides are TGTGCCTGGAGCGGTCAGGACATAAGCTCCTACAATGAGCAGTTCTTC. Translated: CAWSGQDISSYNEQFF. J is TRBJ2-1 and V is TRBV30, with D maybe TRBD1 (5 bases). V was clipped by 3 bases and J by 0 bases, with 15 bases between them. Germline V CDR1 and CDR2: GTSNPN, SVGIG (reference sequence). There are 16 residues in the CDR3.

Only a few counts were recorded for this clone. CDR3 coding DNA: TGTGCCAGCAGCGCCAATACAGGACAGCCCCAGCATTTT. It codes for CASSANTGQPQHF. This rearrangement joins TRBV9 to TRBJ1-5; TRBD1 is a possible D gene (5 bases). Per the germline V gene, CDR1 is SGDLS and CDR2 is YYNGEE. The CDR3 extends over 13 amino acids. V shed 3 bases and J shed 7 bases, with 11 bases lying between them.

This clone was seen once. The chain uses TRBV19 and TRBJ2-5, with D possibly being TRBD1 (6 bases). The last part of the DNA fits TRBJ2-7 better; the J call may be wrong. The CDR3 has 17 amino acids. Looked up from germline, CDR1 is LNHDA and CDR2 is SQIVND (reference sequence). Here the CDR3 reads CASSSGVFPDSQYEQYF. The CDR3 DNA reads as TGTGCCAGTAGTTCAGGGGTTTTTCCCGATAGCCAATACGAGCAGTACTTC.

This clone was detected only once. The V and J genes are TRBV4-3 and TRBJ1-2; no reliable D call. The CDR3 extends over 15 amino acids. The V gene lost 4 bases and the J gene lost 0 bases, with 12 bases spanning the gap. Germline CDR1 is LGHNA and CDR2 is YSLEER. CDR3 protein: CASSPDRVANYGYTF. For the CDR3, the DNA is TGCGCCAGCAGCCCCGACCGGGTTGCTAACTATGGCTACACCTTC.

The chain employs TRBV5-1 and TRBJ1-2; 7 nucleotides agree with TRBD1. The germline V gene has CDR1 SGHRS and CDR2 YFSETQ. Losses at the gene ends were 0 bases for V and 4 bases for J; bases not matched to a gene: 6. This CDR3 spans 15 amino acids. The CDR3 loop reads CASSLAEGQRYGYTF. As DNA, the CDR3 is TGCGCCAGCAGCTTGGCGGAGGGACAGCGCTATGGCTACACCTTC.

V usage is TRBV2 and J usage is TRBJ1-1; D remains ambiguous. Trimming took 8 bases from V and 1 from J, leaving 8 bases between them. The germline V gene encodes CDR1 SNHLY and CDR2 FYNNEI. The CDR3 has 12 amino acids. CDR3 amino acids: CASWEGNTEAFF. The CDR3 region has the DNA TGTGCCAGCTGGGAGGGGAACACTGAAGCTTTCTTT.

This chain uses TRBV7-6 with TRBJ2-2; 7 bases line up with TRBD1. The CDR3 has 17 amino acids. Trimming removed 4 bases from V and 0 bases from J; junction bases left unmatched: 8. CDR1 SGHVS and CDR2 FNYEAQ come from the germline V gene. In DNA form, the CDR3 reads TGTGCCAGCAGCTCCTACTCCGGGACAGCGAACACCGGGGAGCTGTTTTTT. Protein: CASSSYSGTANTGELFF.

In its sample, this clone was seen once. Here the CDR3 reads CASSPPTGTEAFF. CDR3 DNA sequence: TGTGCCAGCTCACCCCCGACGGGCACTGAAGCTTTCTTT. The chain links TRBV18 to TRBJ1-1; D is ambiguous. Germline V gene sequence: CDR1 KGHSH, CDR2 LQKENI. V shed 3 bases and J shed 4 bases, with 9 bases lying between them. This CDR3 is built from 13 residues.

The CDR3 DNA sequence: TGCGCCAGCAGCTTTTCCGGGACACGAACTAATGAAAAACTGTTTTTT. It translates to CASSFSGTRTNEKLFF. This chain connects TRBV5-1 to TRBJ1-4; a possible D gene is TRBD1 (6 bases). This CDR3 has 16 amino acids. Germline values: CDR1 SGHRS, CDR2 YFSETQ. V was cut by 2 bases and J by 1 base, with 12 bases left in between.

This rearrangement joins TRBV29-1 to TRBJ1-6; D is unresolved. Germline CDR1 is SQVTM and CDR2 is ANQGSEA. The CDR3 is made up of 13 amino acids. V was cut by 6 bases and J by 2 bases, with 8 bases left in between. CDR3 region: CSVQAAYNSPLHF. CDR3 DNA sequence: TGCAGCGTCCAGGCAGCCTATAATTCACCCCTCCACTTT.

The CDR3 DNA sequence: TGTGCCAGCAGTGAACGGCAGGGGTCCACTGAAGCTTTCTTT. Its protein is CASSERQGSTEAFF. V usage is TRBV2 and J usage is TRBJ1-1, with D possibly TRBD1 on 6 matching bases. V dropped 2 bases and J dropped 4 bases, with 11 bases sitting between them. CDR3 length: 14 residues. The germline CDR1 and CDR2 sequences are SNHLY and FYNNEI.

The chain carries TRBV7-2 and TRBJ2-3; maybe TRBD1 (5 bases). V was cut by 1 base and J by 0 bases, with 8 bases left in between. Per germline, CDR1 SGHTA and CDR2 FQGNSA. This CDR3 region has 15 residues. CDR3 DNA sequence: TGTGCCAGCAGCTTAGAGGGGTATAGCACAGATACGCAGTATTTT. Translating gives CASSLEGYSTDTQYF.

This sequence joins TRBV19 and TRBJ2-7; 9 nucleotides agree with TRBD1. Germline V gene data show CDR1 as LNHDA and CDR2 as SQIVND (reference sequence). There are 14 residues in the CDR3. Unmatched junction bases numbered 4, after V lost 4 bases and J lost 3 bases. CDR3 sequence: CASSTTGGIYEQYF. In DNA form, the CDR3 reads TGTGCCAGTAGTACGACAGGGGGGATCTACGAGCAGTACTTC.

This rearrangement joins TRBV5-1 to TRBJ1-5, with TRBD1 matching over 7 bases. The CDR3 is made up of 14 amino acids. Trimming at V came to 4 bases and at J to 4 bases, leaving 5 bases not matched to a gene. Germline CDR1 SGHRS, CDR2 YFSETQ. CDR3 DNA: TGCGCCAGCAGCCCCGGGACAGTTAATCAGCCCCAGCATTTT. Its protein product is CASSPGTVNQPQHF.

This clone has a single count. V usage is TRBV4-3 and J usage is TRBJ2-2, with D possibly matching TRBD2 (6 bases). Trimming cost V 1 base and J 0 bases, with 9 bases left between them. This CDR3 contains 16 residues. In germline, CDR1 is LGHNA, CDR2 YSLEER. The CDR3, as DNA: TGCGCCAGCAGCCAAGGGGCGGGGACGAACACCGGGGAGCTGTTTTTT. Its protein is CASSQGAGTNTGELFF.

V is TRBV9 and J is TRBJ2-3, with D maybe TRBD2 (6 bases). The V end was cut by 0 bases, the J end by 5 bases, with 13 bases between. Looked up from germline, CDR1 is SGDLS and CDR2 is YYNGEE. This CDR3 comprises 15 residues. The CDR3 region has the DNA TGTGCCAGCAGCGTAGCTTGGGGACTCCAAGATACGCAGTATTTT. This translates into CASSVAWGLQDTQYF.

CDR3: CASSLEGQGIAEAFF. The CDR3 DNA reads as TGCGCCAGCAGCTTGGAGGGACAGGGGATAGCTGAAGCTTTCTTT. The chain carries TRBV5-1 and TRBJ1-1; 10 bases are a match to TRBD1. From germline, CDR1 is SGHRS and CDR2 YFSETQ. The CDR3 runs 15 residues. V shed 0 bases, J shed 6 bases, and the junction held 5 bases outside the gene matches.

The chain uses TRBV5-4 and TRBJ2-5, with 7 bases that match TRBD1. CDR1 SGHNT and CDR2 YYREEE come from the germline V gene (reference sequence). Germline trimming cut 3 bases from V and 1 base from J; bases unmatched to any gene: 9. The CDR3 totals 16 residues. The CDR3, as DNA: TGTGCCAGCAGCTCCAGGACAGGAACCTTCCAAGAGACCCAGTACTTC. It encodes CASSSRTGTFQETQYF.

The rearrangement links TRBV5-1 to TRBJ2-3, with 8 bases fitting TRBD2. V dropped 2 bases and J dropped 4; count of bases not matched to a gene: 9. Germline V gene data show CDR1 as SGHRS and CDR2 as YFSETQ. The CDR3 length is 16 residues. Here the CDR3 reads CASSFESGSLSDTQYF. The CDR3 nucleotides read TGCGCCAGCAGCTTCGAGAGCGGGAGTCTGTCAGATACGCAGTATTTT. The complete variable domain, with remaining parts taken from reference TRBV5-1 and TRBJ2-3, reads KAGVTQTPRYLIKTRGQQVTLSCSPISGHRSVSWYQQTPGQGLQFLFEYFSETQRNKGNFPGRFSGRQFSNSRSEMNVSTLELGDSALYLCASSFESGSLSDTQYFGPGTRLTVL.

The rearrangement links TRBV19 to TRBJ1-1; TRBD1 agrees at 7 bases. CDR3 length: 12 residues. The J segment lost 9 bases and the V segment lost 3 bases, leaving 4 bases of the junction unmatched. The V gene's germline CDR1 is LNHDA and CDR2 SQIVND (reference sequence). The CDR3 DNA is TGTGCCAGTAGTATGAGGGACAGCAAAGCTTTCTTT. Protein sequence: CASSMRDSKAFF.

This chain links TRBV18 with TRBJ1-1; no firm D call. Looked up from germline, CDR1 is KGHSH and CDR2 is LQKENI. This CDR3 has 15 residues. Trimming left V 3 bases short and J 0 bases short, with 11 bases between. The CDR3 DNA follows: TGTGCCAGCTCACCGGGCCGGCCTATGAACACTGAAGCTTTCTTT. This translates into CASSPGRPMNTEAFF.

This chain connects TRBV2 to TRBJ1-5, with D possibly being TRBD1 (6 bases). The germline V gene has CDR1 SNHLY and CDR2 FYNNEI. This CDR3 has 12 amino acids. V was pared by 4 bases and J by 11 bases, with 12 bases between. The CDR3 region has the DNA TGTGCCAGCAGTGGGGGAGGGGGGGCCCAGCATTTT. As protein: CASSGGGGAQHF.

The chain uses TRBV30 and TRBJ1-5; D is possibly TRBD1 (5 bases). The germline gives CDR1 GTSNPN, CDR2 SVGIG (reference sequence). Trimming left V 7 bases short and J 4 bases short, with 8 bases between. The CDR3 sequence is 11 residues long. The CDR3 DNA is TGTGCCTCGGGGGGGAATCAGCCCCAGCATTTT. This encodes CASGGNQPQHF. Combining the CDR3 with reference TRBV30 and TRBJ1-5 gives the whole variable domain SQTIHQWPATLVQPVGSPLSLECTVEGTSNPNLYWYRQAAGRGLQLLFYSVGIGQISSEVPQNLSASRPQDRQFILSSKKLLLSDSGFYLCASGGNQPQHFGDGTRLSIL.

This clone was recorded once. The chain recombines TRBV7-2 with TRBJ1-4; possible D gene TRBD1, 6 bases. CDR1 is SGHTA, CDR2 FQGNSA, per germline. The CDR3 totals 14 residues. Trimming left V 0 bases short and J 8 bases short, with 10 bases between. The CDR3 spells CASSLAGRGEKLFF. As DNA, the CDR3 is TGTGCCAGCAGCTTAGCGGGCAGGGGAGAAAAACTGTTTTTT.

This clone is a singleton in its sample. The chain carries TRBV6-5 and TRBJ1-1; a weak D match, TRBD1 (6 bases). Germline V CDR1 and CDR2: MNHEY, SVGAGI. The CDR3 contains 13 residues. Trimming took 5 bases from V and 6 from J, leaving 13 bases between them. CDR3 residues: CASSPGGAAEAFF. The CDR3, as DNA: TGTGCCAGCAGTCCCGGGGGGGCGGCTGAAGCTTTCTTT.

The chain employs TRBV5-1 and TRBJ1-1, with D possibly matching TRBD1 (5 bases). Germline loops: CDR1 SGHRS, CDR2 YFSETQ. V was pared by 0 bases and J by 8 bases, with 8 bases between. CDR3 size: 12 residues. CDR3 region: CASSLVAGEAFF. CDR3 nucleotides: TGCGCCAGCAGCTTGGTTGCAGGGGAAGCTTTCTTT.

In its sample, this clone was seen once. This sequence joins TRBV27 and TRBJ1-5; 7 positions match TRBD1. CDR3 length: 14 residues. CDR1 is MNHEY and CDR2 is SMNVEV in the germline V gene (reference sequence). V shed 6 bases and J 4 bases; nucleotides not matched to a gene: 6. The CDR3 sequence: CASRPGTANQPQHF. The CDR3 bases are TGTGCCAGCAGACCCGGGACAGCAAATCAGCCCCAGCATTTT.

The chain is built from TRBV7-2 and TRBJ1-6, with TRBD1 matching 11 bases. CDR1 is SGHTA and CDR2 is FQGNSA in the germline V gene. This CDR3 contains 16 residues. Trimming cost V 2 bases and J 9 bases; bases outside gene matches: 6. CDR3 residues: CASSLSSGTGGSPLHF. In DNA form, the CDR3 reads TGTGCCAGCAGCTTATCGTCCGGGACAGGGGGTTCACCCCTCCACTTT.

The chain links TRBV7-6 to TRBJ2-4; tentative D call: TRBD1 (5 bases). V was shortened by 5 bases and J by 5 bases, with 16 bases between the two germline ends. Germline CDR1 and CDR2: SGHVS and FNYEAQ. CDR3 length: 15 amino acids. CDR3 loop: CASSPGRGLENIQYF. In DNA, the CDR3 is TGTGCCAGCAGCCCAGGAAGGGGCCTGGAAAACATTCAGTACTTC.

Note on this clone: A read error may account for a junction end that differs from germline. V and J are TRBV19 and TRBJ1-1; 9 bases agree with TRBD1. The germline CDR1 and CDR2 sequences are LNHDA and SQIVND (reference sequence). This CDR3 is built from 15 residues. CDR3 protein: CASSNPGTGTLQFSF. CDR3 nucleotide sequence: TGTGCCAGTAGCAACCCAGGGACAGGGACCCTTCAATTCAGTTTT.